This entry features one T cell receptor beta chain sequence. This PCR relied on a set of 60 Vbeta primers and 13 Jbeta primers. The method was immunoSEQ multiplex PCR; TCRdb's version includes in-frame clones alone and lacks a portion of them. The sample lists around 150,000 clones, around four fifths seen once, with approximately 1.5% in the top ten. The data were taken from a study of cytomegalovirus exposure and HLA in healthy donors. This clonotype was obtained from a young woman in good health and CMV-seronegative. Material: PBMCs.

CDR3 amino acids: CASRRTGYYTEAFF. The CDR3 DNA reads as TGTGCCAGCAGAAGGACAGGGTACTACACTGAAGCTTTCTTT. This chain joins TRBV6-6 and TRBJ1-1; 8 bases map to TRBD1. The trim removed 6 bases at V and 3 bases at J, leaving 6 bases unmatched. Per the germline V gene, CDR1 is MNHNY and CDR2 is SVGAGI (reference sequence). The CDR3 covers 14 residues.